A single sample is the source of the 31 T cell receptor beta chains below, sequenced in a study of a mutant IDH1 vaccine in newly diagnosed glioma (dated by TCRdb to the early 2020s). According to the study, the label for this sample's time point signals: week 23, last vaccination. Each vaccine dose, consisting of 300 ug of a 20-mer mutant IDH1 peptide in Montanide, was administered subcutaneously with topical imiquimod. Antigen specificity for these receptors is unknown. The library was built by means of the immunoSEQ multiplex PCR assay. In TCRdb, the immuneACCESS table is reduced to in-frame sequences with V and J assigned. These tables do not hold every clone; where another copy was compared, an unresolved V gene accounts for under half, and the others remain unexplained. For this sample there are around 39,000 clones; less than 85% appear just once. The ten largest clones take up around 2.4% of the sample.

The sequencing here drew on PBMCs, taken from a glioma patient whose treatment included an IDH1 peptide vaccine. Source of these receptors: a woman aged 18-29 years with glioma. Some clones in this sample may be carry-over from other donors' samples.

This clone was picked up one time. The gene calls are TRBV14 and TRBJ2-1; 8 bases map to TRBD2. Looked up from germline, CDR1 is SGHDN and CDR2 is FVKESK. The CDR3 spans 14 residues. V shed 6 bases, J shed 7 bases, and the junction held 8 bases outside the gene matches. The CDR3: CASRPAGVRNEQFF. The CDR3, as DNA: TGTGCCAGCAGACCAGCGGGAGTAAGGAATGAGCAGTTCTTC.

This clone was detected once. This chain uses TRBV10-3 with TRBJ2-3; 7 positions match TRBD2. CDR1 and CDR2 (germline): ENHRY, SYGVKD. V gave up 8 bases and J gave up 3 bases; unmatched junction bases: 17. CDR3 length equals 17 residues. CDR3: CAIAPGSGTAPTDTQYF. CDR3 nucleotides: TGTGCCATCGCGCCGGGGAGCGGGACTGCCCCTACAGATACGCAGTATTTT.

The chain has TRBV29-1 and TRBJ2-7, with TRBD2 as a possible D gene (5 bases). Trimming pared 1 base from V and 2 bases from J, leaving 6 bases between. There are 12 residues in the CDR3. From germline, CDR1 is SQVTM and CDR2 ANQGSEA. CDR3 sequence reads: CSVEGEPYEQYF. In DNA form, the CDR3 reads TGCAGCGTTGAAGGGGAGCCCTACGAGCAGTACTTC.

The chain links TRBV6-5 to TRBJ1-5; no reliable D call. The CDR3 is 16 amino acids. Trimming took off 0 bases at V and 0 bases at J, with 9 bases between the two ends. Germline V CDR1 and CDR2: MNHEY, SVGAGI. The CDR3 region is CASSYSPVNSNQPQHF. CDR3 DNA sequence: TGTGCCAGCAGTTACTCTCCGGTTAATAGCAATCAGCCCCAGCATTTT.

The V call is TRBV19, the J call TRBJ1-1; D uncertain. The ends were cut back, 7 bases at V and 8 bases at J, with 17 bases in the middle. CDR3 length: 13 amino acids. Per germline, CDR1 LNHDA and CDR2 SQIVND (reference sequence). The chain's CDR3 is CASKGGWYLEAFF. The DNA of the CDR3 is TGTGCCAGTAAAGGAGGGTGGTATCTCGAAGCTTTCTTT.

This clone was counted a few times. The chain is built from TRBV7-2 and TRBJ1-5, with D possibly being TRBD1 (5 bases). The CDR3 totals 15 residues. Germline values: CDR1 SGHTA, CDR2 FQGNSA. V was shortened by 1 base and J by 9 bases, with 16 bases between the two germline ends. The CDR3 loop is CASSLVGLGLGPQHF. CDR3 nucleotide sequence: TGTGCCAGCAGCTTAGTGGGGCTTGGGTTGGGGCCCCAGCATTTT.

The chain links TRBV4-2 to TRBJ1-2, with D unresolved. The length of the CDR3 is 16 residues. Germline V gives CDR1 LGHNA, CDR2 YNFKEQ. V was trimmed by 0 bases and J by 0 bases, leaving 11 bases between them. CDR3 nucleotide sequence: TGTGCCAGCAGCCAAGATCCCTCCAGTGCTAACTATGGCTACACCTTC. Amino acid sequence: CASSQDPSSANYGYTF.

The chain is built from TRBV19 and TRBJ2-1; D is perhaps TRBD1 (6 bases). Germline CDR1 is LNHDA and CDR2 is SQIVND (reference sequence). The CDR3 loop spans 15 amino acids. The V end lost 5 bases, the J end lost 0 bases, and 11 bases lay between the germline ends. CDR3 loop: CASSPDRSSYNEQFF. CDR3 DNA: TGTGCCAGTAGTCCGGACAGAAGCTCCTACAATGAGCAGTTCTTC.

This clone was seen a handful of times. The chain combines TRBV9 with TRBJ2-7, with TRBD2 identical over 8 bases. With V trimmed by 4 bases and J by 5 bases, 11 bases remained unmatched. Germline assignment: CDR1 SGDLS and CDR2 YYNGEE. CDR3 size: 15 residues. The CDR3 DNA follows: TGTGCCAGCAGCCCTGTCGCTGGACTAGCCCACGAGCAGTACTTC. Translated: CASSPVAGLAHEQYF. Drawing the rest from reference TRBV9 and TRBJ2-7, the complete variable domain is DSGVTQTPKHLITATGQRVTLRCSPRSGDLSVYWYQQSLDQGLQFLIQYYNGEERAKGNILERFSAQQFPDLHSELNLSSLELGDSALYFCASSPVAGLAHEQYFGPGTRLTVT.

This sequence joins TRBV27 and TRBJ1-1; tentative D call: TRBD1 (5 bases). Trimming removed 6 bases at V and 6 bases at J, with 23 bases between. The CDR3 covers 16 residues. Germline V gene data show CDR1 as MNHEY and CDR2 as SMNVEV (reference sequence). The CDR3 DNA reads TGTGCCAGCAGCCTATCCCCACTTGGGGGTCTAGCTGAAGCTTTCTTT. Translation: CASSLSPLGGLAEAFF.

Turning to this clone: At one of its ends the junction is not consistent with the germline gene, which may arise from a read error. The gene calls are TRBV2 and TRBJ2-1; perhaps TRBD2 as D (5 bases). This CDR3 has 12 amino acids. The germline V gene has CDR1 SNHLY and CDR2 FYNNEI. Written as DNA, the CDR3 is TGTGCCACTCACGGTGACTACAGTGAGCAGTTCTTC. It specifies CATHGDYSEQFF. Full variable domain (rest looked up from reference TRBV2 and TRBJ2-1): EPEVTQTPSHQVTQMGQEVILRCVPISNHLYFYWYRQILGQKVEFLVSFYNNEISEKSEIFDDQFSVERPDGSNFTLKIRSTKLEDSAMYFCATHGDYSEQFFGPGTRLTVL.

The chain couples TRBV18 to TRBJ1-3; the D is unclear. The germline CDR1 and CDR2 sequences are KGHSH and LQKENI. The ends were cut back, 1 base at V and 2 bases at J, with 9 bases in the middle. CDR3 size: 15 residues. CDR3 sequence: CASSPLKGPGNTIYF. CDR3 bases: TGTGCCAGCTCACCACTCAAGGGCCCTGGAAACACCATATATTTT.

The gene calls are TRBV4-1 and TRBJ2-1; TRBD2 matches at 7 bases. The germline V gene encodes CDR1 MGHRA and CDR2 YSYEKL. V gave up 5 bases and J gave up 0 bases; unmatched junction bases: 7. This CDR3 is built from 16 residues. The CDR3 DNA reads TGCGCCAGCAGCAAGGTCGGCGGGAGCTCCTACAATGAGCAGTTCTTC. Translated, it gives CASSKVGGSSYNEQFF.

This clone was observed a single time. The chain combines TRBV9 with TRBJ2-1; 7 nucleotides match TRBD1. Germline V CDR1 and CDR2: SGDLS, YYNGEE. This CDR3 contains 16 residues. V dropped 0 bases and J dropped 5; count of bases not matched to a gene: 8. The CDR3 DNA follows: TGTGCCAGCAGCGTAGAACTGCGCCAGGGGGACAATGAGCAGTTCTTC. Residues: CASSVELRQGDNEQFF.

The genes are TRBV5-4 and TRBJ2-5; D may be TRBD2 (5 bases). Trimming took 4 bases from V and 5 from J, leaving 12 bases between them. Per the germline V gene, CDR1 is SGHNT and CDR2 is YYREEE (reference sequence). This CDR3 region has 13 residues. CDR3 amino acids: CASSASRGETQYF. For the CDR3, the DNA is TGTGCCAGCAGCGCTTCTAGAGGGGAGACCCAGTACTTC.

The CDR3 is CVVGGRGRDGNTIYF. CDR3 DNA sequence: TGTGTCGTAGGGGGCAGGGGGCGCGACGGAAACACCATATATTTT. The rearrangement joins TRBV6-5 to TRBJ1-3, with TRBD1 matching 8 bases. Germline CDR1 reads MNHEY; CDR2 reads SVGAGI. This CDR3 is built from 15 residues.

This clone was observed a single time. The chain recombines TRBV13 with TRBJ1-3, with a tentative D call TRBD1 (6 bases). Germline-derived CDR1 and CDR2 are PRHDT and FYEKMQ (reference sequence). This CDR3 spans 14 amino acids. Trimming stripped 4 bases from V and 4 bases from J, with 11 bases between. CDR3 coding DNA: TGTGCCAGCAGCTCCCGGACAGTCGGAAACACCATATATTTT. This sequence encodes CASSSRTVGNTIYF.

V usage is TRBV28 and J usage is TRBJ2-3; no clear D. CDR3 size: 12 residues. In germline, CDR1 is MDHEN, CDR2 SYDVKM. Trimming left V 7 bases short and J 0 bases short, with 5 bases between. For the CDR3, the DNA is TGTGCCAGCACTCAGAGCACAGATACGCAGTATTTT. Its translation: CASTQSTDTQYF.

This clone was detected once. The rearrangement uses TRBV19 and TRBJ2-3; TRBD1 agrees at 8 bases. V lost 2 bases, J lost 7 bases, and 5 bases stayed unmatched. The CDR3 extends over 14 amino acids. CDR1 and CDR2 from the germline V gene are LNHDA and SQIVND (reference sequence). DNA of the CDR3: TGTGCCAGTAGTATAAGTCAGGGGGCGAATACGCAGTATTTT. As protein: CASSISQGANTQYF.

The chain is built from TRBV28 and TRBJ2-7; D gene ambiguous. Per germline, CDR1 MDHEN and CDR2 SYDVKM. This CDR3 contains 13 residues. V was cut by 3 bases and J by 3 bases, with 9 bases left in between. CDR3 loop: CASSLRQVYEQYF. CDR3 DNA: TGTGCCAGCAGTTTGCGGCAGGTCTACGAGCAGTACTTC.

The chain recombines TRBV7-2 with TRBJ2-1; perhaps TRBD1 as D (6 bases). The V gene's germline CDR1 is SGHTA and CDR2 FQGNSA. This CDR3 is built from 15 residues. The V gene lost 5 bases and the J gene lost 10 bases, with 21 bases spanning the gap. CDR3 residues: CASSLPWTVSGEQFF. For the CDR3, the DNA is TGTGCCAGCAGCCTACCGTGGACAGTCTCAGGGGAGCAGTTCTTC.

The chain links TRBV9 to TRBJ1-1; the D gene is possibly TRBD1 (6 bases). The CDR3 has 13 amino acids. Germline V gene lookup returns CDR1 SGDLS and CDR2 YYNGEE. V lost 0 bases, J lost 5 bases, and 8 bases lay in between. In nucleotides, the CDR3 is TGTGCCAGCAGCGTAGAAGGGGGTACTGAAGCTTTCTTT. Translation: CASSVEGGTEAFF.

The V and J genes are TRBV30 and TRBJ1-2; TRBD1 matches at 8 bases. Germline V gene sequence: CDR1 GTSNPN, CDR2 SVGIG (reference sequence). The ends lost 3 bases at V and 4 bases at J; junction bases unmatched: 10. The CDR3 length is 15 residues. In DNA, the CDR3 is TGTGCCTGGAGCCTCGGACAGGGAGGGAGCTATGGCTACACCTTC. This sequence encodes CAWSLGQGGSYGYTF. The full variable domain, in which reference TRBV30 and TRBJ1-2 provide the parts outside the CDR3, is SQTIHQWPATLVQPVGSPLSLECTVEGTSNPNLYWYRQAAGRGLQLLFYSVGIGQISSEVPQNLSASRPQDRQFILSSKKLLLSDSGFYLCAWSLGQGGSYGYTFGSGTRLTVV.

J is TRBJ1-4 and V is TRBV6-1; D is uncertain. With 6 bases removed from V and 10 bases from J, the gap between germline ends came to 15 bases. Germline CDR1 MNHNS, CDR2 SASEGT. This CDR3 is 13 amino acids long. The DNA for the CDR3 is TGTGCCAGCAGGGGAACCATCTCTGGAAAACTGTTTTTT. It translates to CASRGTISGKLFF.

In this sample, this clone turned up once. The V call is TRBV19, the J call TRBJ2-7; the D gene could be TRBD1 or TRBD2 (5 bases each). The germline gives CDR1 LNHDA, CDR2 SQIVND (reference sequence). V was shortened by 5 bases and J by 1 base, with 12 bases between the two germline ends. This CDR3 has 14 residues. The CDR3 region has the DNA TGTGCCAGTAGTCCCCCCGGGGCATCCTACGAGCAGTACTTC. Encoded protein: CASSPPGASYEQYF.

This clone has more than one count but fewer than ten. The chain has TRBV6-6 and TRBJ2-2; D call uncertain. Germline values: CDR1 MNHNY, CDR2 SVGAGI (reference sequence). V was cut by 3 bases and J by 4 bases, with 6 bases left in between. This CDR3 region has 13 residues. As DNA, the CDR3 is TGTGCCAGCAGTTATGACTTCACCGGGGAGCTGTTTTTT. This gives the protein CASSYDFTGELFF.

This sequence joins TRBV5-1 and TRBJ2-3; no reliable D call. Trimming removed 3 bases from V and 0 bases from J, with 2 bases in between. The CDR3 covers 12 residues. Germline CDR1 reads SGHRS; CDR2 reads YFSETQ. CDR3 DNA: TGCGCCAGCAGCTCGAGCACAGATACGCAGTATTTT. Translation: CASSSSTDTQYF.

V gene TRBV4-1 combines with J gene TRBJ2-1; TRBD2 is a possible D gene (5 bases). Trimming shortened V by 0 bases and J by 0 bases, and 9 bases separated the two germline ends. Germline CDR1 MGHRA, CDR2 YSYEKL. The CDR3 loop spans 16 amino acids. CDR3: CASSQESTISYNEQFF. In DNA form, the CDR3 reads TGCGCCAGCAGCCAAGAGTCGACTATCTCCTACAATGAGCAGTTCTTC.

The chain is built from TRBV6-6 and TRBJ2-7; D gene uncertain. This CDR3 has 12 residues. Germline assignment: CDR1 MNHNY and CDR2 SVGAGI (reference sequence). V was pared by 2 bases and J by 9 bases, with 11 bases between. This chain's CDR3 is CASSYPEGSQYF. CDR3 bases: TGTGCCAGCAGTTACCCCGAAGGGTCGCAGTACTTC.

The chain uses TRBV14 and TRBJ2-1, with 9 bases aligning to TRBD2. Losses at the gene ends were 4 bases for V and 5 bases for J; bases not matched to a gene: 9. The CDR3 spans 16 residues. The germline V gene encodes CDR1 SGHDN and CDR2 FVKESK. Here the CDR3 reads CASSPSEGGGDNEQFF. The CDR3, as DNA: TGTGCCAGCAGCCCCTCGGAGGGCGGGGGGGACAATGAGCAGTTCTTC.

The gene calls are TRBV5-4 and TRBJ1-2, with no clear D. V dropped 4 bases and J dropped 8 bases, with 21 bases sitting between them. The CDR3 has 15 residues. Per germline, CDR1 SGHNT and CDR2 YYREEE (reference sequence). Here the CDR3 reads CASSPTGLEKVGYTF. In DNA form, the CDR3 reads TGTGCCAGCAGCCCGACCGGGCTGGAGAAAGTGGGCTACACCTTC.